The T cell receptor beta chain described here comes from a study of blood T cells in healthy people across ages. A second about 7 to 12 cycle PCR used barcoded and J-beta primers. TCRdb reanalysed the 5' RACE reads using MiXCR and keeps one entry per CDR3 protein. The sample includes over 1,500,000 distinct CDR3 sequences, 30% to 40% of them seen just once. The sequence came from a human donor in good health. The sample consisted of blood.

In DNA form, the CDR3 reads TGCAGTGCTAGACGGGACAGGGGGGCCTATGGCTACACCTTC. It codes for CSARRDRGAYGYTF. V is TRBV20-1 and J is TRBJ1-2, with 11 bases aligning to TRBD1. The V gene end was trimmed by 2 bases and the J gene end by 4 bases; junction bases not matched to a gene: 3. From germline, CDR1 is DFQATT and CDR2 SNEGSKA (reference sequence). The length of the CDR3 is 14 residues.